This entry is about one T cell receptor (beta chain). The sample comes from a study of somatic mutations in cytotoxic T cells in rheumatoid arthritis. Per the germline V gene, CDR1 is MGHRA and CDR2 is YSYEKL. The CDR3 is 17 amino acids. V shed 3 bases and J 6 bases; nucleotides not matched to a gene: 9. Method: immunoSEQ multiplex PCR; TCRdb's copy keeps in-frame clones and lacks some. The sample lists 15,000 to 20,000 clones; more than 70% were seen once. This chain connects TRBV4-1 to TRBJ2-7; 15 positions match TRBD2. Specimen: CD8+ T cells sorted from blood. This receptor was taken from an adult with rheumatoid arthritis. This CDR3 reads CASSQGGLAGGPGEQYF. The CDR3, as DNA: TGCGCCAGCAGCCAGGGTGGACTAGCGGGGGGGCCGGGCGAGCAGTACTTC.